This T cell receptor beta chain was documented in a study of T cell repertoires in cytomegalovirus infection. Across the study: Recently identified HLA-C-restricted CMV epitopes were among the peptides used. Public TCR beta signatures were indicative of both CMV infection and a matching HLA type. Notes on the study in general: HLA-C-restricted CMV clonotypes gave the most frequent clonotype in two of eight donors.

TCRdb re-called the reads through MiXCR, storing one row per CDR3 protein. The sample has about 310,000 distinct CDR3 sequences, around a quarter seen once. Germline CDR1 and CDR2: SGHTA and FQGNSA. The germline V and J ends were trimmed by 5 bases and 0 bases, with 14 bases remaining between them. The CDR3 is 16 residues long. This clonotype was seen repeatedly, ten times or more. Its antigen remains unknown. The sequence came from a human donor in good health (CMV status not recorded). Some clones in this sample may be carry-over from other donors' samples. The specimen was cultured PBMCs, collected from culture after CMV antigen stimulation. This sequence joins TRBV7-2 and TRBJ1-3; perhaps TRBD1 as D (6 bases). CDR3 nucleotide sequence: TGTGCCAGCAGCATTACAGGGATTAGCTCTGGAAACACCATATATTTT. This gives the protein CASSITGISSGNTIYF.